The 19 T cell receptor beta chains below were found in one sample sequenced in a study of Graves' ophthalmopathy and Graves' hyperthyroidism. Amplification of TCR beta CDR3 regions used RNA transcripts. A first-round RT-PCR used HTBI primers, followed by a second-round multiplex PCR. TCRdb itself ran the multiplex PCR reads through MiXCR, one entry per CDR3 protein. The sample includes some 350,000 distinct CDR3 sequences, approximately 18% of them seen just once. Input material: peripheral blood. These TCRs come from an adult woman with stable Graves' hyperthyroidism.

The sample holds many counts of this clonotype. The chain links TRBV20-1 to TRBJ2-7; D gene ambiguous. Germline lookup yields CDR1 DFQATT and CDR2 SNEGSKA (reference sequence). V was trimmed by 3 bases and J by 0 bases, leaving 12 bases between them. CDR3 length: 14 amino acids. The CDR3 region is CSARALQNSYEQYF. The CDR3, as DNA: TGCAGTGCTAGGGCCCTACAGAACTCCTACGAGCAGTACTTC.

This clonotype was seen at least ten times. This chain links TRBV15 with TRBJ1-2; weak D call: TRBD1 (6 bases). Between the trimmed V and J ends, which lost 0 bases and 3 bases, there was a span of 11 bases. CDR1 is LNHNV, CDR2 YYDKDF, per germline (reference sequence). The CDR3 runs 15 residues. CDR3 sequence reads: CATSRDVGTHYGYTF. CDR3 coding DNA: TGTGCCACCAGCAGAGATGTCGGGACACACTATGGCTACACCTTC.

In this sample, this clonotype turned up many times. The V call is TRBV20-1, the J call TRBJ1-1; perhaps TRBD1 as D (5 bases). Trimming cost V 1 base and J 0 bases, with 9 bases left between them. The germline CDR1 and CDR2 sequences are DFQATT and SNEGSKA (reference sequence). The CDR3 is 14 amino acids. The CDR3 reads CSARVPGLNTEAFF. The CDR3 coding sequence is TGCAGTGCTAGAGTCCCAGGGCTGAACACTGAAGCTTTCTTT.

This clonotype came up many times. This chain connects TRBV5-5 to TRBJ1-2; 11 bases map to TRBD1. In germline, CDR1 is SGHKS, CDR2 YYEKEE (reference sequence). Unmatched junction bases numbered 7, after V lost 4 bases and J lost 5 bases. The CDR3 is made up of 15 amino acids. The CDR3 DNA is TGTGCCAGCAGCCTCCAAGGACAGGGGGCTTATGGCTACACCTTC. Protein: CASSLQGQGAYGYTF.

This clonotype was counted between two and nine times. V and J are TRBV7-9 and TRBJ2-5; D is ambiguous. The CDR3 has 13 amino acids. Trimming pared 1 base from V and 10 bases from J, leaving 13 bases between. CDR1 SEHNR and CDR2 FQNEAQ come from the germline V gene (reference sequence). CDR3 sequence reads: CASSLVGQKRQYF. The CDR3 nucleotides read TGTGCCAGCAGCTTAGTTGGGCAGAAGCGCCAGTACTTC.

This clonotype was counted ten times or more. The chain carries TRBV4-1 and TRBJ1-1, with a possible D match to TRBD1 (5 bases). Germline V gene data show CDR1 as MGHRA and CDR2 as YSYEKL. The length of the CDR3 is 14 residues. The germline V and J ends were trimmed by 5 bases and 5 bases, with 15 bases remaining between them. CDR3: CASSNEVEGTEAFF. As DNA, the CDR3 is TGCGCCAGCAGCAACGAGGTTGAGGGGACTGAAGCTTTCTTT.

This clonotype was seen repeatedly, ten times or more. V is TRBV30 and J is TRBJ1-5; unclear D gene. The V gene's germline CDR1 is GTSNPN and CDR2 SVGIG (reference sequence). The CDR3 sequence is 15 residues long. The V end lost 0 bases, the J end lost 0 bases, and 9 bases lay between the germline ends. CDR3 sequence (DNA): TGTGCCTGGAGTGTAGGGCGTAATAGCAATCAGCCCCAGCATTTT. Amino acid sequence: CAWSVGRNSNQPQHF. Full variable domain (outside the CDR3, taken from reference TRBV30 and TRBJ1-5): SQTIHQWPATLVQPVGSPLSLECTVEGTSNPNLYWYRQAAGRGLQLLFYSVGIGQISSEVPQNLSASRPQDRQFILSSKKLLLSDSGFYLCAWSVGRNSNQPQHFGDGTRLSIL.

There are many counts of this clonotype. This CDR3 is CASRRGTGSYEQYF. CDR3 nucleotides: TGTGCCAGCAGACGGGGGACAGGCTCCTACGAGCAGTACTTC. The V and J genes are TRBV3-1 and TRBJ2-7; 8 bases fit TRBD1. Germline V lookup: CDR1 LGHDT, CDR2 YNNKEL (reference sequence). The CDR3 is 14 residues long. V shed 6 bases, J shed 0 bases, and the junction held 4 bases outside the gene matches.

In its sample, this clonotype was seen many times. An end of the junction does not agree with germline; a read error may underlie this. The J gene is TRBJ2-7, the V gene TRBV6-2 or TRBV6-3; the match to TRBD1 covers 8 bases. Germline CDR1 reads MNHEY; CDR2 reads SVGEGT. The CDR3 covers 12 residues. CDR3 in amino acids: CASSYVGTGPKF. CDR3 sequence (DNA): TGTGCCAGCAGTTACGTCGGGACAGGTCCAAAGTTC.

This clonotype was observed a handful of times. The CDR3: CASSHGDEQYF. DNA of the CDR3: TGTGCCAGCAGCCATGGGGACGAGCAGTACTTC. The chain joins TRBV12-3 or TRBV12-4 to TRBJ2-7, with D unresolved. V was shortened by 6 bases and J by 5 bases, with 8 bases between the two germline ends. The CDR3 is 11 residues long.

This chain uses TRBV29-1 with TRBJ2-3; D may be TRBD1 (5 bases). The ends were cut back, 7 bases at V and 2 bases at J, with 16 bases in the middle. Germline CDR1 reads SQVTM; CDR2 reads ANQGSEA. CDR3 length: 14 residues. CDR3 protein: CSEGFTSDTDTQYF. CDR3 DNA sequence: TGCAGCGAGGGGTTCACCTCAGACACAGATACGCAGTATTTT.

This sequence joins TRBV4-2 and TRBJ1-6; 7 nucleotides line up with TRBD1. V dropped 5 bases and J dropped 7; count of bases not matched to a gene: 14. Germline V gene data show CDR1 as LGHNA and CDR2 as YNFKEQ. The CDR3 spans 17 residues. Written as DNA, the CDR3 is TGTGCCAGCAGCGGGCAGGGGGACCACGGTTGGAATTCACCCCTCCACTTT. The encoded protein is CASSGQGDHGWNSPLHF.

This clonotype was seen repeatedly, ten times or more. The chain combines TRBV15 with TRBJ2-7; 8 nucleotides match TRBD1. CDR1 is LNHNV and CDR2 is YYDKDF in the germline V gene (reference sequence). The CDR3 runs to 15 residues. Germline trimming cut 3 bases from V and 7 bases from J; bases unmatched to any gene: 11. The CDR3 spells CATSRAGGVKTEQYF. The CDR3 nucleotides read TGTGCCACCAGCAGGGCAGGGGGCGTAAAAACGGAGCAGTACTTC.

The V call is TRBV11-2, the J call TRBJ2-7, with no clear D. Germline CDR1 and CDR2: SGHAT and FQNNGV. CDR3 length equals 14 residues. The V end lost 2 bases, the J end lost 2 bases, and 10 bases lay between the germline ends. DNA for the CDR3: TGTGCCAGCAGCTTAACCGATGACACCTACGAGCAGTACTTC. This codes for CASSLTDDTYEQYF.

The V and J genes are TRBV28 and TRBJ2-7; 7 bases fit TRBD1. V shed 10 bases and J 1 base; nucleotides not matched to a gene: 7. Germline assignment: CDR1 MDHEN and CDR2 SYDVKM. This CDR3 contains 13 residues. The CDR3 here is CATARGQSYEQYF. The CDR3 nucleotides read TGTGCCACCGCACGGGGACAGTCCTACGAGCAGTACTTC.

This clonotype was counted between two and nine times. The chain employs TRBV6-2 or TRBV6-3 and TRBJ1-1, with D possibly TRBD1 on 5 matching bases. The V gene lost 0 bases and the J gene lost 3 bases, with 17 bases spanning the gap. The germline CDR1 and CDR2 sequences are MNHEY and SVGEGT. There are 17 residues in the CDR3. CDR3 sequence: CASSYSMIVGRDTEAFF. CDR3 bases: TGTGCCAGCAGTTACTCGATGATTGTTGGCAGGGACACTGAAGCTTTCTTT.

This clonotype showed up many times. This chain links TRBV7-3 with TRBJ1-6; D gene uncertain. The CDR3 sequence is 13 residues long. Germline values: CDR1 SGHTA, CDR2 FQGTGA. V was cut by 4 bases and J by 5 bases, with 6 bases left in between. The CDR3 is CASSSANNSPLHF. The CDR3 DNA reads TGTGCCAGCAGCTCCGCCAATAATTCACCCCTCCACTTT.

This clonotype was observed at least ten times. This sequence joins TRBV6-1 and TRBJ2-7, with 7 bases identical to TRBD1. Germline lookup yields CDR1 MNHNS and CDR2 SASEGT. V lost 4 bases to trimming and J lost 3 bases; unmatched junction nucleotides: 6. The CDR3 has 14 residues. CDR3 loop: CASSAPTGSYEQYF. Here the CDR3 DNA reads TGTGCCAGCAGTGCCCCGACAGGGAGCTACGAGCAGTACTTC.

This clonotype was observed at least ten times. The CDR3 here is CSARGVGTTYSNQPQHF. Written as DNA, the CDR3 is TGCAGTGCTAGAGGGGTCGGGACGACTTATAGCAATCAGCCCCAGCATTTT. The chain is built from TRBV20-1 and TRBJ1-5; maybe TRBD1 (5 bases). The germline gives CDR1 DFQATT, CDR2 SNEGSKA (reference sequence). CDR3 length: 17 residues. V was pared by 1 base and J by 0 bases, with 16 bases between.